Listed below are T cell receptor beta chains from one sample, sequenced in a study of OX40 agonist ivuxolimab in advanced cancers. The data were produced by immunoSEQ multiplex PCR, yet TCRdb's version contains in-frame clones alone and is incomplete. This sample has some 55,000 clones, with more than 70% found just once. Sample: CD4+ or CD8+ T cells sorted from blood, taken in a trial of the OX40 agonist ivuxolimab. These receptors all stem from an adult with an advanced solid tumor such as melanoma, head and neck, liver or kidney cancer. Each CDR3 is given with its conserved first and last residue. The order of the fields is CDR3 protein, CDR3 DNA, D gene, J gene, V gene, clone size. A D gene is named only where the DNA matches it firmly. Some rows have no size entry. The others give once, few or many, or a class for an expanded clone.

CDR3 protein: CASSPRGTGSTGELFF; CDR3 DNA: TGTGCCAGTAGCCCTCGTGGGACAGGGAGTACCGGGGAGCTGTTTTTT; D gene: TRBD1; J gene: TRBJ2-2; V gene: TRBV19; clone size: NA
CDR3 protein: CASSLGNAGTDTQYF; CDR3 DNA: TGTGCCAGCAGCTTGGGGAACGCGGGCACAGATACGCAGTATTTT; D gene: NA; J gene: TRBJ2-3; V gene: TRBV11-2; clone size: NA
CDR3 protein: CASSLSDRVIPQHF; CDR3 DNA: TGTGCCAGCAGTTTATCGGACAGGGTTATACCCCAGCATTTT; D gene: TRBD1; J gene: TRBJ1-5; V gene: TRBV27; clone size: NA
CDR3 protein: CASSVEAPGHQFSYGYTF; CDR3 DNA: TGTGCCAGCAGCGTAGAGGCACCGGGCCACCAGTTTTCTTATGGCTACACCTTC; D gene: NA; J gene: TRBJ1-2; V gene: TRBV9; clone size: many
CDR3 protein: CASRGSGQNYGYTF; CDR3 DNA: TGTGCCAGCAGGGGGAGCGGGCAGAACTATGGCTACACCTTC; D gene: NA; J gene: TRBJ1-2; V gene: TRBV6-5; clone size: NA
CDR3 protein: CASSKTGINNTIYF; CDR3 DNA: TGTGCCAGCAGCAAAACAGGGATAAACAACACCATATATTTT; D gene: NA; J gene: TRBJ1-3; V gene: TRBV21-1; clone size: NA
CDR3 protein: CASRGRGSGNTIYF; CDR3 DNA: TGTGCCAGCAGAGGAAGGGGGAGCGGAAACACCATATATTTT; D gene: NA; J gene: TRBJ1-3; V gene: TRBV28; clone size: few
CDR3 protein: CASSSRGSGGVITDTQYF; CDR3 DNA: TGCGCCAGCAGCTCCCGCGGGAGCGGGGGGGTAATCACAGATACGCAGTATTTT; D gene: TRBD2; J gene: TRBJ2-3; V gene: TRBV5-1; clone size: once
CDR3 protein: CASSSRQVSTNTEAFF; CDR3 DNA: TGTGCCAGCAGCTCCCGACAGGTTTCAACGAACACTGAAGCTTTCTTT; D gene: NA; J gene: TRBJ1-1; V gene: TRBV7-2; clone size: NA
CDR3 protein: CASSLQGEDEKLFF; CDR3 DNA: TGTGCCAGCAGTTTACAGGGTGAGGATGAAAAACTGTTTTTT; D gene: NA; J gene: TRBJ1-4; V gene: TRBV28; clone size: NA
CDR3 protein: CASSLKGGGGHYGYTF; CDR3 DNA: TGTGCCAGCAGCTTAAAAGGAGGGGGTGGCCACTATGGCTACACCTTC; D gene: NA; J gene: TRBJ1-2; V gene: TRBV7-2; clone size: few
CDR3 protein: CASKTGIMNTEAFF; CDR3 DNA: TGTGCCAGCAAAACGGGGATCATGAACACTGAAGCTTTCTTT; D gene: NA; J gene: TRBJ1-1; V gene: TRBV6-5; clone size: NA
CDR3 protein: CASSVAVLNYGYTF; CDR3 DNA: TGTGCCAGCAGCGTAGCGGTCCTTAACTATGGCTACACCTTC; D gene: NA; J gene: TRBJ1-2; V gene: TRBV9; clone size: NA
CDR3 protein: CASSFDRGRETQYF; CDR3 DNA: TGTGCCAGCAGTTTCGACAGGGGGCGAGAGACCCAGTACTTC; D gene: TRBD1; J gene: TRBJ2-5; V gene: TRBV5-4; clone size: NA
CDR3 protein: CATLSRDPSSGNTIYF; CDR3 DNA: TGTGCCACCCTAAGCCGGGACCCGAGCTCTGGAAACACCATATATTTT; D gene: NA; J gene: TRBJ1-3; V gene: TRBV6-6; clone size: NA
CDR3 protein: CASSARSLGWPATNEKLFF; CDR3 DNA: TGTGCCAGCAGCGCCCGATCCCTTGGTTGGCCAGCAACTAATGAAAAACTGTTTTTT; D gene: NA; J gene: TRBJ1-4; V gene: TRBV9; clone size: NA
CDR3 protein: CASSAQGTTDTQYF; CDR3 DNA: TGCGCCAGCAGCGCACAAGGGACGACAGATACGCAGTATTTT; D gene: NA; J gene: TRBJ2-3; V gene: TRBV4-1; clone size: once
CDR3 protein: CSVGDRGLHSYNEQFF; CDR3 DNA: TGCAGCGTAGGGGACAGGGGGCTCCACTCCTACAATGAGCAGTTCTTC; D gene: TRBD1; J gene: TRBJ2-1; V gene: TRBV29-1; clone size: once
CDR3 protein: CASRGQLNGGETQYF; CDR3 DNA: TGTGCCAGCAGGGGACAGCTAAATGGAGGAGAGACCCAGTACTTC; D gene: TRBD1; J gene: TRBJ2-5; V gene: TRBV6-6; clone size: NA
CDR3 protein: CASSKLGDGYTF; CDR3 DNA: TGCGCCAGCAGTAAACTGGGGGATGGCTACACCTTC; D gene: NA; J gene: TRBJ1-2; V gene: TRBV5-1; clone size: NA
CDR3 protein: CASRQGSTLSYNSPLHF; CDR3 DNA: TGTGCCAGTCGCCAAGGAAGCACACTCTCCTATAATTCACCCCTCCACTTT; D gene: NA; J gene: TRBJ1-6; V gene: TRBV19; clone size: NA
CDR3 protein: CASSYATTGRDTQYF; CDR3 DNA: TGCGCCAGCAGCTATGCGACTACTGGTAGAGATACGCAGTATTTT; D gene: NA; J gene: TRBJ2-3; V gene: TRBV5-1; clone size: medium-sized
CDR3 protein: CASSVGQGETQYF; CDR3 DNA: TGTGCCAGCAGCGTAGGGCAGGGGGAGACCCAGTACTTC; D gene: NA; J gene: TRBJ2-5; V gene: TRBV9; clone size: NA
CDR3 protein: CAARTSPYEQYF; CDR3 DNA: TGTGCCGCCCGGACTAGCCCCTACGAGCAGTACTTC; D gene: TRBD2; J gene: TRBJ2-7; V gene: TRBV27; clone size: NA
CDR3 protein: CASSLTGLAFYNEQFF; CDR3 DNA: TGTGCCAGCAGTTTGACAGGACTAGCTTTCTACAATGAGCAGTTCTTC; D gene: TRBD2; J gene: TRBJ2-1; V gene: TRBV27; clone size: NA
CDR3 protein: CASSLGSTNEKLFF; CDR3 DNA: TGTGCCAGCAGCTTAGGGTCAACTAATGAAAAACTGTTTTTT; D gene: NA; J gene: TRBJ1-4; V gene: TRBV11-2; clone size: NA
CDR3 protein: CSVASGGGGQYF; CDR3 DNA: TGCAGCGTCGCCAGCGGGGGCGGTGGGCAGTATTTT; D gene: TRBD2; J gene: TRBJ2-3; V gene: TRBV29-1; clone size: NA
CDR3 protein: CASSSGQPSRFTDTQYF; CDR3 DNA: TGTGCCAGCAGCTCGGGACAGCCGAGCCGTTTCACAGATACGCAGTATTTT; D gene: TRBD1; J gene: TRBJ2-3; V gene: TRBV11-2; clone size: NA
CDR3 protein: CASSDRDRGRHQPQHF; CDR3 DNA: TGTGCCAGCAGCGACCGGGACAGGGGGCGGCATCAGCCCCAGCATTTT; D gene: TRBD1; J gene: TRBJ1-5; V gene: TRBV7-2; clone size: NA
CDR3 protein: CASSPGTAGANVLTF; CDR3 DNA: TGTGCCAGCTCACCCGGGACAGCTGGGGCCAACGTCCTGACTTTC; D gene: TRBD1; J gene: TRBJ2-6; V gene: TRBV18; clone size: NA
CDR3 protein: CASSLSGGPQYQETQYF; CDR3 DNA: TGCGCCAGCAGCTTGAGCGGGGGGCCCCAGTACCAAGAGACCCAGTACTTC; D gene: TRBD2; J gene: TRBJ2-5; V gene: TRBV5-1; clone size: NA
CDR3 protein: CASSALVGGNTGELFF; CDR3 DNA: TGTGCCAGCAGCGCCTTAGTCGGAGGGAACACCGGGGAGCTGTTTTTT; D gene: NA; J gene: TRBJ2-2; V gene: TRBV9; clone size: NA
CDR3 protein: CASSYGTSGTYNEQFF; CDR3 DNA: TGTGCCAGCTCATATGGGACTAGCGGGACCTACAATGAGCAGTTCTTC; D gene: TRBD2; J gene: TRBJ2-1; V gene: TRBV18; clone size: many
CDR3 protein: CAISEKGYEQYF; CDR3 DNA: TGTGCCATCAGTGAGAAGGGTTACGAGCAGTACTTC; D gene: NA; J gene: TRBJ2-7; V gene: TRBV10-3; clone size: NA
CDR3 protein: CASSDTGGAQPQHF; CDR3 DNA: TGTGCCAGCAGCGACACAGGGGGAGCTCAGCCCCAGCATTTT; D gene: TRBD1; J gene: TRBJ1-5; V gene: TRBV9; clone size: NA